This TCR beta chain was documented in a study of T cell responses to AZD1222 COVID-19 vaccine. Here immunoSEQ multiplex PCR was the method, and the copy in TCRdb shows in-frame clones only, minus some. This sample has approximately 160,000 clones; about nine tenths occur once, and the top ten carry 1.5%. Germline V gene data show CDR1 as SGHAT and CDR2 as FQDESV (reference sequence). Trimming cost V 5 bases and J 0 bases; bases outside gene matches: 6. The CDR3 spans 16 residues. The material was peripheral blood, obtained on day 0 of AZD1222 vaccination. The sequence was obtained from an adult in good health. The chain links TRBV11-1 to TRBJ2-3, with 9 nucleotides matching TRBD1. This chain's CDR3 is CASSIQGAGSTDTQYF. In DNA form, the CDR3 reads TGTGCCAGCAGCATACAGGGGGCTGGGAGCACAGATACGCAGTATTTT.